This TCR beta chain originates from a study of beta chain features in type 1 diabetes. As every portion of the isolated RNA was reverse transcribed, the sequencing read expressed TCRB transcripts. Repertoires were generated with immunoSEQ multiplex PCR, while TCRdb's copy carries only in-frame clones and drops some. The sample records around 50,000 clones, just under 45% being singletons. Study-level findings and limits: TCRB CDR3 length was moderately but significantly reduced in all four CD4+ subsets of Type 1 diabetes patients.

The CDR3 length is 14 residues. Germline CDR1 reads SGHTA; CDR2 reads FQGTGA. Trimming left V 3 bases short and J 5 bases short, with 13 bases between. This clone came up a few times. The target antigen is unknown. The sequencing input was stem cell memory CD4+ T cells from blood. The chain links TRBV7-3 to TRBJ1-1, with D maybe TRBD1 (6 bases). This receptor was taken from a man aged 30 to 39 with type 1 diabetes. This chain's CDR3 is CASSFGGRGTEAFF. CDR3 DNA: TGTGCCAGCAGCTTCGGGGGGCGGGGAACTGAAGCTTTCTTT.